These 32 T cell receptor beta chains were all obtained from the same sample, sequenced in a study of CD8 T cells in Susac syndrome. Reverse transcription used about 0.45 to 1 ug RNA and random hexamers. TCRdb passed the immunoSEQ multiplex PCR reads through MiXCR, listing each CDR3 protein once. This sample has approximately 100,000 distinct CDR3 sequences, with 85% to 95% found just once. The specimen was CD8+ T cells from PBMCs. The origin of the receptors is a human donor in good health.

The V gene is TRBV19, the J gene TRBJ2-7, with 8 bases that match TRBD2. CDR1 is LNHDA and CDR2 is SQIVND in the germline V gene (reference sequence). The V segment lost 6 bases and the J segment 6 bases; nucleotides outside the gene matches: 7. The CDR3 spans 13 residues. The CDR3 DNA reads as TGTGCCAGTAGACTCGGGACTAGGGGCGAGCAGTACTTC. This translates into CASRLGTRGEQYF.

CDR3 residues: CASTWDGTSAGYTF. The CDR3 bases are TGTGCCAGCACCTGGGACGGGACCAGCGCCGGCTACACCTTC. This sequence joins TRBV12-3 or TRBV12-4 and TRBJ1-2, with D possibly matching TRBD1 (5 bases). V lost 7 bases, J lost 8 bases, and 20 bases lay in between. The CDR3 is 14 amino acids.

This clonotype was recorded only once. The DNA of the CDR3 is TGTGCCAGTCGGGGGTCCTACGAGCAGTACTTC. Its translation: CASRGSYEQYF. V gene TRBV6-5 combines with J gene TRBJ2-7; TRBD2 might be the D (6 bases). This CDR3 region has 11 residues. CDR1 is MNHEY, CDR2 SVGAGI, per germline. Trimming left V 9 bases short and J 1 base short, with 7 bases between.

CDR3 loop: CASSLRGQAYSSGANVLTF. The CDR3 coding sequence is TGCGCCAGCAGCCTCCGCGGACAGGCTTATAGCTCTGGGGCCAACGTCCTGACTTTC. The V call is TRBV5-1, the J call TRBJ2-6; 7 bases map to TRBD1. Germline assignment: CDR1 SGHRS and CDR2 YFSETQ. The CDR3 runs to 19 residues. The trim removed 4 bases at V and 0 bases at J, leaving 13 bases unmatched.

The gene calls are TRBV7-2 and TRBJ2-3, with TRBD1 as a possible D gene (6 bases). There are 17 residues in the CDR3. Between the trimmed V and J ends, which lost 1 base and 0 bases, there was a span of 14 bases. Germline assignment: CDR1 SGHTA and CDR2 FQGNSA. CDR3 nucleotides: TGTGCCAGCAGCTTAGGATTAGCAGGGGCTAGCACAGATACGCAGTATTTT. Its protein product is CASSLGLAGASTDTQYF.

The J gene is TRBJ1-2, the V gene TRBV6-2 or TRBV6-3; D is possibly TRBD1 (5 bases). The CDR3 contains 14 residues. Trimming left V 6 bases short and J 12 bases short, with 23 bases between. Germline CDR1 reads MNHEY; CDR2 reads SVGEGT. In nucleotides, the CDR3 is TGTGCCAGCAGCGACGGGGCTGGCGGGATGGCTCACACCTTC. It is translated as CASSDGAGGMAHTF.

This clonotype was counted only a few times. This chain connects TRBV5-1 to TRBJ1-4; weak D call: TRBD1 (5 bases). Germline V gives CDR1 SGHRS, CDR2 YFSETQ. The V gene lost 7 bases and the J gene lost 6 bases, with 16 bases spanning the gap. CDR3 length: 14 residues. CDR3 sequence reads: CASSTGGTDEKLFF. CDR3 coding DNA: TGCGCCAGCTCAACGGGGGGGACGGATGAAAAACTGTTTTTT.

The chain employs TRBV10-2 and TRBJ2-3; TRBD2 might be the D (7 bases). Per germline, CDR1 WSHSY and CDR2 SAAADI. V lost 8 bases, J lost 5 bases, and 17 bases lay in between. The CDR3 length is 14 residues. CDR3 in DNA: TGCGCCAGCGGGGGGGGCGGGCGGAGAGATACGCAGTATTTT. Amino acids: CASGGGGRRDTQYF.

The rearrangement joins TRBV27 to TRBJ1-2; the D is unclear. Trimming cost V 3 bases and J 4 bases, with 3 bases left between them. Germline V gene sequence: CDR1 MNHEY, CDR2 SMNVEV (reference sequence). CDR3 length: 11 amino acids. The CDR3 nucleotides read TGTGCCAGCAGTTTCTCCTATGGCTACACCTTC. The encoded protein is CASSFSYGYTF.

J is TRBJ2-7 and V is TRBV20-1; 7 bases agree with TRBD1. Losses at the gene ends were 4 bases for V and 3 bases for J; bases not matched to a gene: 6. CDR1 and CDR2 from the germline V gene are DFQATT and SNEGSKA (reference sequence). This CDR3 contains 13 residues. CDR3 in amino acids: CSAIGGQHYEQYF. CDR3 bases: TGCAGTGCTATTGGGGGACAGCACTACGAGCAGTACTTC.

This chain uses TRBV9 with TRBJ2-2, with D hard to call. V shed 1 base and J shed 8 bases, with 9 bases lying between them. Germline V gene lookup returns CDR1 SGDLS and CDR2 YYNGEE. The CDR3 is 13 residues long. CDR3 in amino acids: CASSVSPDGELFF. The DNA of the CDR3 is TGTGCCAGCAGCGTATCCCCCGATGGGGAGCTGTTTTTT.

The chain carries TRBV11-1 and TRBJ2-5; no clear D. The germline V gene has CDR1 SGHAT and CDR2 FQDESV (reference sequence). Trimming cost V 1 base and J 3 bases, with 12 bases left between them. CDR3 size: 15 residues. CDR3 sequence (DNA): TGTGCCAGCAGCTTAGGAGTTAGCCTAGAAGAGACCCAGTACTTC. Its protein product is CASSLGVSLEETQYF.

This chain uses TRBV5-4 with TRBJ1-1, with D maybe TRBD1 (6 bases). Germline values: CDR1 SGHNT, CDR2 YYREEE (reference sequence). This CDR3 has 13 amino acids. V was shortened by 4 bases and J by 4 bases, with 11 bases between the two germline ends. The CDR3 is CASSGRGGTEAFF. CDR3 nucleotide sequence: TGTGCCAGCAGCGGGAGGGGGGGCACTGAAGCTTTCTTT.

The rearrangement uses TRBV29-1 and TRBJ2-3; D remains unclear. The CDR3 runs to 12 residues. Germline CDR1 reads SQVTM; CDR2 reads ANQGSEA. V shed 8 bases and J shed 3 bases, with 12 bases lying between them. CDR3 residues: CSIWIRTDTQYF. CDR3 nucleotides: TGCAGCATTTGGATCAGGACAGATACGCAGTATTTT.

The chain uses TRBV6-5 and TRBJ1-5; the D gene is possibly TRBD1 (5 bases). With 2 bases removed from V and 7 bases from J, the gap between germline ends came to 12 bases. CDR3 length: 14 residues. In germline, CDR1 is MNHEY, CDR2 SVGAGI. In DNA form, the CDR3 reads TGTGCCAGCAGTTACCAGGGAGGGAACCAGCCCCAGCATTTT. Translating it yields CASSYQGGNQPQHF.

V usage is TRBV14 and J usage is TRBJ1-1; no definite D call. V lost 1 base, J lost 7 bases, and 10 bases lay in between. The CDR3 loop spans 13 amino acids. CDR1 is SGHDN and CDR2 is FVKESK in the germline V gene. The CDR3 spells CASSQVTESEAFF. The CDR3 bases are TGTGCCAGCAGCCAAGTCACGGAAAGTGAAGCTTTCTTT.

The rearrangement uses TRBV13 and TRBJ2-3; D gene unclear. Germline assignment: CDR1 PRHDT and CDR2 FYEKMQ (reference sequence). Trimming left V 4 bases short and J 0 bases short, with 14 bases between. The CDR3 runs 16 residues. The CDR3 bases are TGTGCCAGCAGCTCGAAGGGAAGCAGGAGCACAGATACGCAGTATTTT. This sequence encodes CASSSKGSRSTDTQYF.

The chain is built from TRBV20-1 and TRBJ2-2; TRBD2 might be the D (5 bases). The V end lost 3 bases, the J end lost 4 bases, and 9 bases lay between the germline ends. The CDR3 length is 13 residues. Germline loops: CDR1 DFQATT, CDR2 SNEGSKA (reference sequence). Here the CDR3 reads CSASPGSTGELFF. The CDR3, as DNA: TGCAGTGCTAGTCCGGGGAGCACCGGGGAGCTGTTTTTT.

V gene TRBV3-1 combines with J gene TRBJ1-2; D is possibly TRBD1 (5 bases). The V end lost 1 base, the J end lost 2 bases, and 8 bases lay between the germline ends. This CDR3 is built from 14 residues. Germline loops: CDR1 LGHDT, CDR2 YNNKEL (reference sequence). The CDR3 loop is CASSQVGGNYGYTF. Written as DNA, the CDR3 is TGTGCCAGCAGCCAAGTCGGGGGGAACTATGGCTACACCTTC.

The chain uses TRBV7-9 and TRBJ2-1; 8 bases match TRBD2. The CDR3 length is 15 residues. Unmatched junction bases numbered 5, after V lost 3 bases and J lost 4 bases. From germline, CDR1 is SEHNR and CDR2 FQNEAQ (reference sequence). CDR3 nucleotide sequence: TGTGCCAGCAGCTTGCTTAGCGGGGTTTACAATGAGCAGTTCTTC. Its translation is CASSLLSGVYNEQFF.

The CDR3 DNA sequence: TGTGCCAGCAGCCTGGGACTAGCGGGACTAGAGACCCAGTACTTC. This codes for CASSLGLAGLETQYF. The gene calls are TRBV7-2 and TRBJ2-5, with 13 bases aligning to TRBD2. This CDR3 has 15 amino acids. Trimming at V came to 5 bases and at J to 4 bases, leaving 4 bases not matched to a gene. The V gene's germline CDR1 is SGHTA and CDR2 FQGNSA.

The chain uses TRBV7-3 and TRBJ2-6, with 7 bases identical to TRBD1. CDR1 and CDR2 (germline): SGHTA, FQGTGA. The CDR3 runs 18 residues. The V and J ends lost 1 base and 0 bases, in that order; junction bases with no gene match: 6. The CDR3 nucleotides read TGTGCCAGCAGCTTAATTCACAGGGGCCTCTCTGGGGCCAACGTCCTGACTTTC. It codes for CASSLIHRGLSGANVLTF.

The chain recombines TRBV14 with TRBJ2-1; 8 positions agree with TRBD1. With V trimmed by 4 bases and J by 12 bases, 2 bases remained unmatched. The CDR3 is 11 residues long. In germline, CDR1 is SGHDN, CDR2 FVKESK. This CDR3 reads CASSLGQGQFF. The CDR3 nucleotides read TGTGCCAGCAGCCTTGGACAGGGGCAGTTCTTC.

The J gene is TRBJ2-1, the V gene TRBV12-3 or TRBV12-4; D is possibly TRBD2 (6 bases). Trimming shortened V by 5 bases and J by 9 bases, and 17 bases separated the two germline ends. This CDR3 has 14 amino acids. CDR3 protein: CASSPLSGVTEQFF. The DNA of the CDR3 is TGTGCCAGCAGTCCCTTATCGGGGGTCACTGAGCAGTTCTTC.

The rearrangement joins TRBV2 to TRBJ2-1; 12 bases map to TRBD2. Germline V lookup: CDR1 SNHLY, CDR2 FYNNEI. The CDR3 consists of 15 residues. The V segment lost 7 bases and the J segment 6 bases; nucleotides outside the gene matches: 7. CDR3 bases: TGTGCCAGCATCGAGGGACTAGCGGGTATCAATGAGCAGTTCTTC. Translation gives CASIEGLAGINEQFF.

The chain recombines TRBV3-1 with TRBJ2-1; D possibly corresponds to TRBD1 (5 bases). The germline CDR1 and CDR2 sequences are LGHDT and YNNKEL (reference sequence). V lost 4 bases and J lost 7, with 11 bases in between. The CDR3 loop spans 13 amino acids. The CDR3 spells CASSPSAGNEQFF. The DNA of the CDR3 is TGTGCCAGCAGCCCCTCGGCAGGGAATGAGCAGTTCTTC.

The CDR3 loop reads CARSGADYNEQFF. The CDR3 nucleotides are TGTGCCAGGAGCGGGGCAGACTACAATGAGCAGTTCTTC. V gene TRBV7-9 combines with J gene TRBJ2-1; 7 nucleotides match TRBD2. The CDR3 is made up of 13 amino acids. CDR1 SEHNR and CDR2 FQNEAQ come from the germline V gene (reference sequence). J was trimmed by 3 bases and V by 9 bases; bases with no gene match: 5.

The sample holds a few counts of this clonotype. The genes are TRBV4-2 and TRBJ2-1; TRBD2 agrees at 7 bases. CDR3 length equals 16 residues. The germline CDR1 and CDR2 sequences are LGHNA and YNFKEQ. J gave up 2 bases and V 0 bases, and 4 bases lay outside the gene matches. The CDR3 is CASSQEGGSAYNEQFF. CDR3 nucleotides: TGTGCCAGCAGCCAAGAGGGAGGGTCAGCCTACAATGAGCAGTTCTTC.

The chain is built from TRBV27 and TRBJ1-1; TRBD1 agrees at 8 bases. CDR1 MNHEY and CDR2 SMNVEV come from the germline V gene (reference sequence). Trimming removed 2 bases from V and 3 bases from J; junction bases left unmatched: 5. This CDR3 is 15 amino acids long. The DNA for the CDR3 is TGTGCCAGCAGTTTACAGGGGGCGAGGTACACTGAAGCTTTCTTT. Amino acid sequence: CASSLQGARYTEAFF.

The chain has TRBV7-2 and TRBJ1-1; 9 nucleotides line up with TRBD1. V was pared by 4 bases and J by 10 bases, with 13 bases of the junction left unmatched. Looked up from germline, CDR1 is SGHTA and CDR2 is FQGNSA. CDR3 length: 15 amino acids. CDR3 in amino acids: CASSYSGTGRRGAFF. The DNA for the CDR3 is TGTGCCAGCAGCTACTCCGGGACAGGGAGAAGGGGAGCTTTCTTT.

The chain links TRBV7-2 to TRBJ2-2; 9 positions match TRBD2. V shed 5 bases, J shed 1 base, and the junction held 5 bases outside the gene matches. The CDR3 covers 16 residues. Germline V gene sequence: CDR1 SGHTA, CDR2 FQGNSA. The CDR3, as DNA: TGTGCCAGCAGCCCCTTGACTAGCGGGAACACCGGGGAGCTGTTTTTT. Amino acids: CASSPLTSGNTGELFF.

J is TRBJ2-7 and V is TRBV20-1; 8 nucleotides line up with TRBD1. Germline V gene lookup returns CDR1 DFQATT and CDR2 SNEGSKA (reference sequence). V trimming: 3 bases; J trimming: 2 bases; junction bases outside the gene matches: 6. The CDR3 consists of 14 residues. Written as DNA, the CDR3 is TGCAGTGCTAGGGAAGACAGGGGTACCTACGAGCAGTACTTC. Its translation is CSAREDRGTYEQYF.